Following are 12 T cell receptor beta chains from one sample sequenced in a study of blood T cell repertoires in COVID-19. Measured with immunoSEQ multiplex PCR; TCRdb has only the in-frame clones, and not every one. The table includes 250,000 to 300,000 clones, around 80% detected once. The sample was peripheral blood. The receptors come from a man older than 75 with acute or convalescent COVID-19.

V and J are TRBV2 and TRBJ1-5, with unresolved D. Germline-derived CDR1 and CDR2 are SNHLY and FYNNEI. The length of the CDR3 is 11 residues. Trimming cost V 4 bases and J 11 bases, with 9 bases left between them. CDR3 in amino acids: CASSVSVAQHF. The CDR3 DNA reads as TGTGCCAGCAGTGTTTCGGTCGCCCAGCATTTT. The full variable domain, with the rest looked up from reference TRBV2 and TRBJ1-5, is EPEVTQTPSHQVTQMGQEVILRCVPISNHLYFYWYRQILGQKVEFLVSFYNNEISEKSEIFDDQFSVERPDGSNFTLKIRSTKLEDSAMYFCASSVSVAQHFGDGTRLSIL.

This clone has only a few counts. The chain combines TRBV6-6 with TRBJ2-7; weak D call: TRBD1 (6 bases). Germline CDR1 MNHNY, CDR2 SVGAGI (reference sequence). This CDR3 spans 14 amino acids. Trimming took off 5 bases at V and 3 bases at J, with 14 bases between the two ends. CDR3 sequence (DNA): TGTGCCAGCAGTCCCCAGGGGCTAGGCTACGAGCAGTACTTC. Protein product: CASSPQGLGYEQYF.

V gene TRBV2 combines with J gene TRBJ1-2, with D unresolved. The ends were cut back, 4 bases at V and 6 bases at J, with 15 bases in the middle. Germline V gene lookup returns CDR1 SNHLY and CDR2 FYNNEI. The CDR3 extends over 14 amino acids. The CDR3 region has the DNA TGTGCCAGCAGTGGCGAATGGTTTCATCATGGCTACACCTTC. Translating it yields CASSGEWFHHGYTF.

The sample holds one count of this clone. The chain recombines TRBV4-1 with TRBJ2-7, with TRBD2 matching over 7 bases. In germline, CDR1 is MGHRA, CDR2 YSYEKL. The trim removed 1 base at V and 9 bases at J, leaving 3 bases unmatched. The CDR3 contains 12 residues. The CDR3 protein is CASSQVTGGQYF. Here the CDR3 DNA reads TGCGCCAGCAGCCAAGTGACGGGGGGGCAGTACTTC.

This rearrangement joins TRBV24-1 to TRBJ2-3; 14 nucleotides match TRBD2. The CDR3 is 17 amino acids. Per germline, CDR1 KGHDR and CDR2 SFDVKD. V lost 4 bases and J lost 8; bases outside the gene matches: 10. CDR3 DNA: TGTGCCACCAGTGACCCGGGACTAGCGGGAGTCGGAGGTACGCAGTATTTT. The encoded protein is CATSDPGLAGVGGTQYF.

This chain uses TRBV27 with TRBJ1-2, with TRBD1 matching over 10 bases. CDR3 length equals 14 residues. V was clipped by 5 bases and J by 2 bases; unmatched bases: 2. Germline assignment: CDR1 MNHEY and CDR2 SMNVEV (reference sequence). The CDR3 loop reads CASSRGQGNYGYTF. CDR3 coding DNA: TGTGCCAGCAGTCGGGGACAGGGGAACTATGGCTACACCTTC.

In this sample, this clone turned up once. This rearrangement joins TRBV12-3 or TRBV12-4 to TRBJ2-3, with TRBD1 as a possible D gene (5 bases). V gave up 4 bases and J gave up 9 bases, with 8 bases separating them. CDR3 length: 11 amino acids. The DNA for the CDR3 is TGTGCCAGCAGTTATGGGGCCACGCAGTATTTT. Its protein product is CASSYGATQYF.

The chain carries TRBV28 and TRBJ2-3; 8 positions match TRBD1. The CDR3 totals 14 residues. The V and J ends lost 5 bases and 3 bases, in that order; junction bases with no gene match: 4. Germline V CDR1 and CDR2: MDHEN, SYDVKM. Here the CDR3 reads CASSPGGRTDTQYF. In nucleotides, the CDR3 is TGTGCCAGCAGTCCAGGGGGCAGGACAGATACGCAGTATTTT.

J is TRBJ1-1 and V is TRBV27; D unresolved. This CDR3 comprises 15 residues. V lost 3 bases, J lost 5 bases, and 16 bases lay in between. The V gene's germline CDR1 is MNHEY and CDR2 SMNVEV (reference sequence). The CDR3 nucleotides are TGTGCCAGCAGTTTCTCTGGGGAGGGATCGACTGAAGCTTTCTTT. It codes for CASSFSGEGSTEAFF.

This clone was observed once. J is TRBJ2-7 and V is TRBV3-1 (or the pseudogene TRBV3-2); 10 nucleotides match TRBD1. Germline lookup yields CDR1 LGHDT and CDR2 YNNKEL (reference sequence). CDR3 length equals 14 residues. Trimming at V came to 4 bases and at J to 4 bases, leaving 4 bases not matched to a gene. The CDR3 DNA reads as TGTGCCAGCAGCCTCGGACAGGGGGATTACGAGCAGTACTTC. Its protein is CASSLGQGDYEQYF.

In its sample, this clone was seen a few times. The CDR3 DNA reads TGTGCCCCTGCCGGGACAGGGGGCCCCATCTCCTACAATGAGCAGTTCTTC. The encoded protein is CAPAGTGGPISYNEQFF. The chain uses TRBV19 and TRBJ2-1; 12 bases align to TRBD1. The CDR3 extends over 17 amino acids. J was trimmed by 0 bases and V by 11 bases; bases with no gene match: 11. Germline V gene lookup returns CDR1 LNHDA and CDR2 SQIVND (reference sequence).

The genes are TRBV6-4 and TRBJ2-1; 8 bases match TRBD2. V lost 3 bases, J lost 5 bases, and 6 bases stayed unmatched. Germline values: CDR1 MRHNA, CDR2 SNTAGT. The CDR3 runs to 15 residues. The CDR3 DNA is TGTGCCAGCAGTGATACGAGCGGGGGAAACAATGAGCAGTTCTTC. It is translated as CASSDTSGGNNEQFF.